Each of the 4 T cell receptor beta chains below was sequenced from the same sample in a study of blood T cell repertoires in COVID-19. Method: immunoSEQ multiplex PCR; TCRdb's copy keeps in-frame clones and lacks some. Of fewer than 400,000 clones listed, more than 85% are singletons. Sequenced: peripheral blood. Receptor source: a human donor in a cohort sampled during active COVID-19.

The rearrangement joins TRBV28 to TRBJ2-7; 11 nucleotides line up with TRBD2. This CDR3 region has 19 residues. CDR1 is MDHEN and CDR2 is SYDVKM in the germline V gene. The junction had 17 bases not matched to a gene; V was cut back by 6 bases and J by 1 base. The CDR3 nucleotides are TGTGCCAGCAGGGGGGTGGAGCTTACACTAGCGGGAGTTTCCTACGAGCAGTACTTC. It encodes CASRGVELTLAGVSYEQYF.

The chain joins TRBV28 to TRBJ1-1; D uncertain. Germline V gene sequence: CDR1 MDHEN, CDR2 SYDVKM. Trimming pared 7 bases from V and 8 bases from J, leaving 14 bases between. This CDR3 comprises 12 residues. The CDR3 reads CASNGERTEAFF. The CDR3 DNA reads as TGTGCCAGCAACGGAGAGAGAACCGAAGCTTTCTTT.

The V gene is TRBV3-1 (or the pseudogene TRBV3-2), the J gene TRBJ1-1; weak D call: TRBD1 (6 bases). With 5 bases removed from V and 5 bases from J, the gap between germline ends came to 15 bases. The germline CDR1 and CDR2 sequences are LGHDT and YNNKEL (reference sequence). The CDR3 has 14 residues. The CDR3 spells CASSKTGFGTEAFF. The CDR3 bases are TGTGCCAGCAGCAAAACAGGGTTTGGGACTGAAGCTTTCTTT.

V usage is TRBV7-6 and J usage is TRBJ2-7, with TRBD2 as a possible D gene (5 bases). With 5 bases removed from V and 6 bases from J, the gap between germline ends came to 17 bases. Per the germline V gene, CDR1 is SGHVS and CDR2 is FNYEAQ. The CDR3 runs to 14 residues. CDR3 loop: CASSQVSGNREQYF. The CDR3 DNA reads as TGTGCCAGCAGCCAAGTCTCGGGGAATCGCGAGCAGTACTTC.